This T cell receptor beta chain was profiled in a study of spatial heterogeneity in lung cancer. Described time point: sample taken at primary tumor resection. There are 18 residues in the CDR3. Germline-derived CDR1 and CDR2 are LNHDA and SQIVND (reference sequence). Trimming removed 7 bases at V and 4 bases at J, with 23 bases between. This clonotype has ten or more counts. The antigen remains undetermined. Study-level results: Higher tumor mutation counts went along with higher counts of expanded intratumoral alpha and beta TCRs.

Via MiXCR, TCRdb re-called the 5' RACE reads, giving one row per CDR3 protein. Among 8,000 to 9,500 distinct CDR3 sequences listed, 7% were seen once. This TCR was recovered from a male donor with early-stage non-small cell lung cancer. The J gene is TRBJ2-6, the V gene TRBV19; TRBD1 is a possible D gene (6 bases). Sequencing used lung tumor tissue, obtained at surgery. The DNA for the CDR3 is TGTGCCAGTACCGGAATTCAGTCAAGGGGGACGGGGGCCAACGTCCTGACTTTC. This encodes CASTGIQSRGTGANVLTF.